These T cell receptor beta chains were read from a single sample in a study of Ad26.COV2.S vaccination and SARS-CoV-2 variants. The table came from immunoSEQ multiplex PCR; TCRdb's copy has only in-frame clones and leaves some out. This table holds 380,000 or so clones, around four fifths found once. The sample in question was peripheral blood, obtained in a trial of Ad26.COV2.S vaccine versus placebo. Receptor source: a person between 18 and 65 years old who received the Ad26.COV2.S COVID-19 vaccine or a placebo. Both conserved end residues are part of each CDR3. D genes are given only for firm matches. Part of the rows lack a size; the others show once, few, many or a class for expanded clones.

abundance,d_gene,v_gene,j_gene,CDR3nt,CDR3aa
NA,TRBD2,TRBV11-2,TRBJ2-7,TGTGCCAGCAGCTCCCGGCCGCGCGGGGGGACCGCCTACGAGCAGTACTTC,CASSSRPRGGTAYEQYF
NA,TRBD1,TRBV5-1,TRBJ1-2,TGCGCCAGCAGCTTCCCGGGACAGGGGCTTTGGGGCTACACCTTC,CASSFPGQGLWGYTF
NA,NA,TRBV5-1,TRBJ1-4,TGCGCCAGCAGCTCCTCGAATGGGGGCTACAATGAAAAGCTGTTTTTT,CASSSSNGGYNEKLFF
NA,NA,TRBV27,TRBJ2-7,TGTGCTCAGGCATGGCTTGTCGGCTCCTACGAGCAGTACTTC,CAQAWLVGSYEQYF
NA,NA,TRBV19,TRBJ2-1,TGTGCCAGTAGGAGGGACTTCGGGAATGAGCAGTTCTTC,CASRRDFGNEQFF
NA,NA,TRBV5-1,TRBJ2-5,TGCGCCAGCAGCTTGGGTCAAGAGACCCAGTACTTC,CASSLGQETQYF
NA,NA,TRBV5-4,TRBJ2-1,TGTGCCAGCAGCTTGCCGGCCGGCGGGGTGGGGAATGAGCAGTTCTTC,CASSLPAGGVGNEQFF
NA,NA,TRBV7-2,TRBJ2-1,TGTGCCAGCAGCTTAGGCACATATATGTACAATGAGCAGTTCTTC,CASSLGTYMYNEQFF
few,NA,TRBV11-3,TRBJ2-2,TGTGCCAGCAGTTTTAGCGGATACACCGGGGAGCTGTTTTTT,CASSFSGYTGELFF
few,TRBD1,TRBV19,TRBJ2-7,TGTGCCAGTAGTACCGGGACAGGGGGAGGTTACGAGCAGTACTTC,CASSTGTGGGYEQYF
NA,NA,TRBV28,TRBJ2-7,TGTGCCAGCAGTCCCCGTCCCTTCTACGAGCAGTACTTC,CASSPRPFYEQYF
NA,NA,TRBV4-2,TRBJ2-2,TGTGCCAGCAGCCAAGTCCCATCGATCACCGGGGAGCTGTTTTTT,CASSQVPSITGELFF
NA,TRBD1,TRBV6-4,TRBJ1-4,TGTGCCAGCAGTGACCCGGGACAGGGGGGAGAAAAACTGTTTTTT,CASSDPGQGGEKLFF
once,TRBD1,TRBV5-6,TRBJ2-2,TGTGCCAGCAGGGGACAGGGAGGAACCGGGGAGCTGTTTTTT,CASRGQGGTGELFF
NA,NA,TRBV14,TRBJ1-1,TGTGCCAGCAGCCCGAGGGATAGCACTGAAGCTTTCTTT,CASSPRDSTEAFF
few,TRBD2,TRBV29-1,TRBJ2-1,TGCAGCGTTGAAGATCAGGTGACTAGCTTGGGGTTCTTC,CSVEDQVTSLGFF
NA,TRBD1,TRBV4-3,TRBJ2-1,TGCGCCAGCAGCCGAGTGACAGGGGTAGGGAGCAATGAGCAGTTCTTC,CASSRVTGVGSNEQFF